This T cell receptor (beta chain) stems from a study of cytotoxic CD8 clonotypes in ibrutinib-treated CLL. The overall study: Partial response occurred in about 25 patients and complete response in 2; at median about 6 years, around 15 remained remitted and approximately 12 progressed. Collecting the response samples happened after a median roughly 13 months of treatment, with a range of 6 to 36. Findings and limits, study-wide: Lymph node repertoires were not studied, and sampling times were unmatched. While tracking circulating CD8+ T-cell counts, baseline clonality exceeded that of age-matched healthy donors.

Here immunoSEQ multiplex PCR was the method, and the copy in TCRdb shows in-frame clones only, minus some. The table has approximately 13,000 clones, approximately 70% seen once. A note on this clone: The target antigen is unknown.

Sequencing was performed on PBMCs, taken before ibrutinib treatment. This TCR derives from a human donor with chronic lymphocytic leukemia.

The CDR3 coding sequence is TGTGCCAGCATGAGGGATACCCCCTACGAGCAGTACTTC. Protein sequence: CASMRDTPYEQYF. The V and J genes are TRBV11-2 and TRBJ2-7, with D possibly being TRBD2 (5 bases). Germline V CDR1 and CDR2: SGHAT, FQNNGV. This CDR3 is 13 amino acids long. The V gene lost 7 bases and the J gene lost 2 bases, with 12 bases spanning the gap.